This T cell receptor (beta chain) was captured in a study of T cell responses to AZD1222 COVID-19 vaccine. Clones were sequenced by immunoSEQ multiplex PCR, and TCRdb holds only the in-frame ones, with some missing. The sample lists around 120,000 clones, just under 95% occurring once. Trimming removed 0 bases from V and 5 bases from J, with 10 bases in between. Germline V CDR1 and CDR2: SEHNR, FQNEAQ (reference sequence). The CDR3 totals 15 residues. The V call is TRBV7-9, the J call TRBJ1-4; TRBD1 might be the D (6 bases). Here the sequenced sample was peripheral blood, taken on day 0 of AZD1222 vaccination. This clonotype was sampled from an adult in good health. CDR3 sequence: CASSLAQRGNEKLFF. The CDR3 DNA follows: TGTGCCAGCAGCTTAGCGCAAAGGGGGAATGAAAAACTGTTTTTT. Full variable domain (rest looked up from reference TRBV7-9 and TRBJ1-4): DTGVSQNPRHKITKRGQNVTFRCDPISEHNRLYWYRQTLGQGPEFLTYFQNEAQLEKSRLLSDRFSAERPKGSFSTLEIQRTEQGDSAMYLCASSLAQRGNEKLFFGSGTQLSVL.